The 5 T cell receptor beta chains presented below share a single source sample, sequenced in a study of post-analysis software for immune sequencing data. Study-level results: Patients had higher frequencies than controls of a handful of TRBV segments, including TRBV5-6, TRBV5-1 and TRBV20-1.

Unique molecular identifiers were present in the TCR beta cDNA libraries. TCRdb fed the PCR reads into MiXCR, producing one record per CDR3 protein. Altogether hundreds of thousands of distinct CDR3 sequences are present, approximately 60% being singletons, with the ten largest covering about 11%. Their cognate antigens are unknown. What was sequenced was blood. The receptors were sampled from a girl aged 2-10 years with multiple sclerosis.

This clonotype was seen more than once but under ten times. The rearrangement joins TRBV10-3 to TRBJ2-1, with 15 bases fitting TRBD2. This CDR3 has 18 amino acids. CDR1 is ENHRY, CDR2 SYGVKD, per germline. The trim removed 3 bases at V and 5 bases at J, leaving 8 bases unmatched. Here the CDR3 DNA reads TGTGCCATCAGTGACTCTTGGACTAGCGGGGGGGCCCACAATGAGCAGTTCTTC. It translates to CAISDSWTSGGAHNEQFF.

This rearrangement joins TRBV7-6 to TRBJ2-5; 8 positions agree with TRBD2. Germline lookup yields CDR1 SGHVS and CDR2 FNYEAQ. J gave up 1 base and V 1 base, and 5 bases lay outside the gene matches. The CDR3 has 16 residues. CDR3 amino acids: CASSLVGLAGQETQYF. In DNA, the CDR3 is TGTGCCAGCAGCTTAGTCGGGCTAGCGGGCCAAGAGACCCAGTACTTC. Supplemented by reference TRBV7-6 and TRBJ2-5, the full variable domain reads GAGVSQSPRYKVTKRGQDVALRCDPISGHVSLYWYRQALGQGPEFLTYFNYEAQQDKSGLPNDRFSAERPEGSISTLTIQRTEQRDSAMYRCASSLVGLAGQETQYFGPGTRLLVL.

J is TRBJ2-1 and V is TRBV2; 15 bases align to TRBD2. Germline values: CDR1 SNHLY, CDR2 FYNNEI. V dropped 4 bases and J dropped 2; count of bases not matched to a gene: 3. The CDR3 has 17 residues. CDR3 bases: TGTGCCAGCAGTGGGACTAGCGGGGGGGCCGCCTACAATGAGCAGTTCTTC. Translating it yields CASSGTSGGAAYNEQFF. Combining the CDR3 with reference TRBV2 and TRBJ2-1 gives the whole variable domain EPEVTQTPSHQVTQMGQEVILRCVPISNHLYFYWYRQILGQKVEFLVSFYNNEISEKSEIFDDQFSVERPDGSNFTLKIRSTKLEDSAMYFCASSGTSGGAAYNEQFFGPGTRLTVL.

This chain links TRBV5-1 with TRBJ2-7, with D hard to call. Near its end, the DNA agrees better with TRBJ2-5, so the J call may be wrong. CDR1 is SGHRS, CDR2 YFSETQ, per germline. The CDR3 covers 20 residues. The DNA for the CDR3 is TGCGCCAGCAGCTTCACCCCACCATGGGGTATACCCGGGCCCAAAGAGACCCAGTACTTC. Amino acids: CASSFTPPWGIPGPKETQYF.

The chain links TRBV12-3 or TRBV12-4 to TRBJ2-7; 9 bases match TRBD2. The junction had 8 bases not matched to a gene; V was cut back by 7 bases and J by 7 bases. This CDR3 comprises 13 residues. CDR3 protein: CASTFGTSKEQYF. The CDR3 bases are TGTGCCAGCACCTTTGGGACTAGCAAAGAGCAGTACTTC.